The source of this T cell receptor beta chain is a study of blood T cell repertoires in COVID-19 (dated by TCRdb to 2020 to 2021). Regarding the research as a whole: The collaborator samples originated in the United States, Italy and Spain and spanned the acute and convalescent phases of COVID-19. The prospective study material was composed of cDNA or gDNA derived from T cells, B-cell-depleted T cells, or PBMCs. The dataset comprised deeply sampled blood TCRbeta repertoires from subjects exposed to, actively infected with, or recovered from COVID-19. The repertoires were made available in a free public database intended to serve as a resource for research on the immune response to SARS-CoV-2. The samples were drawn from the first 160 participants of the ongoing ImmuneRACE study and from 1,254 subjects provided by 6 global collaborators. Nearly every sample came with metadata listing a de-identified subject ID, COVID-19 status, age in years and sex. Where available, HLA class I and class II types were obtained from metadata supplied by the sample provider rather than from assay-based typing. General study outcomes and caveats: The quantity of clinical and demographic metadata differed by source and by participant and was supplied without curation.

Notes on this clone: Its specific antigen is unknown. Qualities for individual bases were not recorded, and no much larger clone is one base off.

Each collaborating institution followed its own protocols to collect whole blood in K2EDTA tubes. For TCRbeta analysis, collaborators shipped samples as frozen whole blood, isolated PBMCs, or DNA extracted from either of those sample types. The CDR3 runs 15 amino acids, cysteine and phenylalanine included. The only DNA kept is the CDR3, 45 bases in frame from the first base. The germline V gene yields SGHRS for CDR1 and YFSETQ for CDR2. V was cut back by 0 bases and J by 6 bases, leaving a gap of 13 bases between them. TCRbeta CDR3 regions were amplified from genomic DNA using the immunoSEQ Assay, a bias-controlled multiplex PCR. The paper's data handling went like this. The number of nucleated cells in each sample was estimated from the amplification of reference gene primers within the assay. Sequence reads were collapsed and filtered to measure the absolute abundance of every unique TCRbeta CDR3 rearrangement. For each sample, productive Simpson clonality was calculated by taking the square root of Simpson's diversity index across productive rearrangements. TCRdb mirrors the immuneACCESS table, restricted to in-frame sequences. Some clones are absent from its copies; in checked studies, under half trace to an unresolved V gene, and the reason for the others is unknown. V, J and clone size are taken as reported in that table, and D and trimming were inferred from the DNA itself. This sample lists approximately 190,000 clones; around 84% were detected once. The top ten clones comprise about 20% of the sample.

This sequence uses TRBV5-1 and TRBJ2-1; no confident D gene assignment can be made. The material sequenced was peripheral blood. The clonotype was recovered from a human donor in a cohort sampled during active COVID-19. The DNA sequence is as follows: TGCGCCAGCAGCTTGGCGGCAGGTACGCTCAATGAGCAGTTCTTC. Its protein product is CASSLAAGTLNEQFF.